The 14 T cell receptor beta chains in this list originate from one sample, sequenced in a study of response to subunit inactivated influenza vaccine. TCRdb processed the RT-PCR reads anew with MiXCR; each CDR3 protein has one entry. The sample has about 570,000 distinct CDR3 sequences, about 11% seen once. This sample also appeared in a second study, on T cells expressing NK-cell markers. That study reports: 5'RACE template switching with UMIs generated TCR beta cDNA.

Specimen: PBMCs from blood, collected on the day of vaccination. The source of these receptors is a man aged 50 to 59 who received an inactivated influenza vaccine.

This clonotype occurred a few times. The V call is TRBV12-3 or TRBV12-4, the J call TRBJ1-1, with D possibly being TRBD1 (6 bases). V was shortened by 7 bases and J by 3 bases, with 9 bases between the two germline ends. The CDR3 length is 12 residues. CDR3 region: CASKRGDTEAFF. The DNA of the CDR3 is TGTGCCAGCAAGAGGGGGGACACTGAAGCTTTCTTT.

This clonotype has more than one count but fewer than ten. The chain carries TRBV7-2 and TRBJ2-7, with 11 bases lining up with TRBD2. The CDR3 extends over 15 amino acids. V lost 5 bases, J lost 0 bases, and 3 bases stayed unmatched. Germline CDR1 is SGHTA and CDR2 is FQGNSA. This CDR3 is CASSNSGRVSYEQYF. CDR3 DNA sequence: TGTGCCAGCAGCAATAGCGGGAGGGTCTCCTACGAGCAGTACTTC.

In its sample, this clonotype was seen a few times. This chain uses TRBV5-1 with TRBJ1-1; D not certain. There are 15 residues in the CDR3. V was pared by 3 bases and J by 7 bases, with 19 bases between. Germline-derived CDR1 and CDR2 are SGHRS and YFSETQ. The CDR3, as DNA: TGCGCCAGCAGCTCGTCCCTGAGCGGGTTGGATGAAGCTTTCTTT. Translation gives CASSSSLSGLDEAFF. Full variable domain (rest looked up from reference TRBV5-1 and TRBJ1-1): KAGVTQTPRYLIKTRGQQVTLSCSPISGHRSVSWYQQTPGQGLQFLFEYFSETQRNKGNFPGRFSGRQFSNSRSEMNVSTLELGDSALYLCASSSSLSGLDEAFFGQGTRLTVV.

V and J are TRBV28 and TRBJ2-1, with 13 bases aligning to TRBD2. V lost 5 bases to trimming and J lost 7 bases; unmatched junction nucleotides: 5. CDR3 size: 15 residues. Germline V gene data show CDR1 as MDHEN and CDR2 as SYDVKM. In DNA form, the CDR3 reads TGTGCCAGCAGTCGGACTAGCGGGAGAGGGAATGAGCAGTTCTTC. Amino acids: CASSRTSGRGNEQFF.

This clonotype was seen a handful of times. This rearrangement joins TRBV12-3 or TRBV12-4 to TRBJ2-2, with D perhaps TRBD2 (5 bases). V dropped 3 bases and J dropped 6 bases, with 8 bases sitting between them. This CDR3 spans 13 amino acids. The CDR3 region is CASSFGGSGELFF. The CDR3 DNA sequence: TGTGCCAGCAGTTTCGGCGGGTCCGGGGAGCTGTTTTTT.

This chain joins TRBV12-5 and TRBJ2-1; D is uncertain. The germline V and J ends were trimmed by 4 bases and 6 bases, with 10 bases remaining between them. The CDR3 contains 13 residues. Germline lookup yields CDR1 LGHNT and CDR2 FRNRAP. CDR3 residues: CASGSTASNEQFF. The CDR3, as DNA: TGTGCTAGTGGTTCTACGGCCTCCAATGAGCAGTTCTTC.

This sequence joins TRBV15 and TRBJ2-1; weak D call: TRBD2 (6 bases). The germline V gene encodes CDR1 LNHNV and CDR2 YYDKDF (reference sequence). The CDR3 sequence is 17 residues long. Trimming shortened V by 9 bases and J by 7 bases, and 28 bases separated the two germline ends. This chain's CDR3 is CATFHPLGTSTRNEQFF. In DNA form, the CDR3 reads TGTGCCACTTTTCACCCACTGGGGACTTCAACCCGAAATGAGCAGTTCTTC.

This clonotype was picked up a small number of times. This chain connects TRBV20-1 to TRBJ1-6, with unresolved D. The V gene lost 3 bases and the J gene lost 7 bases, with 13 bases spanning the gap. The CDR3 has 14 residues. Germline CDR1 reads DFQATT; CDR2 reads SNEGSKA (reference sequence). CDR3 nucleotide sequence: TGCAGTGCTAGTAAGGCCGAGATGAATTCACCCCTCCACTTT. Translation gives CSASKAEMNSPLHF.

The rearrangement links TRBV7-2 to TRBJ2-7; D is undetermined. The CDR3 totals 15 residues. From germline, CDR1 is SGHTA and CDR2 FQGNSA. Trimming took off 1 base at V and 3 bases at J, with 13 bases between the two ends. CDR3 nucleotide sequence: TGTGCCAGCAGCTTAGAGGGAAGGCCGGGCTACGAGCAGTACTTC. It encodes CASSLEGRPGYEQYF. Full variable domain (rest looked up from reference TRBV7-2 and TRBJ2-7): GAGVSQSPSNKVTEKGKDVELRCDPISGHTALYWYRQSLGQGLEFLIYFQGNSAPDKSGLPSDRFSAERTGGSVSTLTIQRTQQEDSAVYLCASSLEGRPGYEQYFGPGTRLTVT.

This clonotype was observed a handful of times. V usage is TRBV4-3 and J usage is TRBJ2-7; D is ambiguous. Trimming took 2 bases from V and 2 from J, leaving 7 bases between them. Germline CDR1 LGHNA, CDR2 YSLEER. The CDR3 totals 13 residues. The CDR3 here is CASSQSVAYEQYF. The CDR3 DNA reads TGCGCCAGCAGCCAAAGTGTAGCCTACGAGCAGTACTTC.

This rearrangement joins TRBV5-1 to TRBJ2-1, with a tentative D call TRBD2 (6 bases). The CDR3 extends over 15 amino acids. The V end was cut by 6 bases, the J end by 4 bases, with 17 bases between. CDR1 is SGHRS and CDR2 is YFSETQ in the germline V gene. DNA for the CDR3: TGCGCCAGCACCCGGGAGTTGGGGCTGTACAATGAGCAGTTCTTC. It codes for CASTRELGLYNEQFF.

This clonotype was seen ten or more times. The chain recombines TRBV5-1 with TRBJ2-7; TRBD1 matches at 7 bases. J gave up 7 bases and V 0 bases, and 4 bases lay outside the gene matches. This CDR3 is 13 amino acids long. CDR1 SGHRS and CDR2 YFSETQ come from the germline V gene. The CDR3 reads CASSLALDREQYF. For the CDR3, the DNA is TGCGCCAGCAGCTTGGCCCTGGACAGGGAGCAGTACTTC.

The chain has TRBV20-1 and TRBJ2-7; D gene unclear. The CDR3 is made up of 14 amino acids. Germline V gene lookup returns CDR1 DFQATT and CDR2 SNEGSKA (reference sequence). V lost 0 bases and J lost 4, with 13 bases in between. The CDR3 is CSARDLGSRYEQYF. The CDR3, as DNA: TGCAGTGCTAGAGATTTGGGGTCAAGGTACGAGCAGTACTTC.

This clonotype was counted only a few times. The chain uses TRBV6-1 and TRBJ2-7; maybe TRBD2 (6 bases). The length of the CDR3 is 14 residues. Germline CDR1 and CDR2: MNHNS and SASEGT. Trimming took off 8 bases at V and 0 bases at J, with 14 bases between the two ends. CDR3 protein: CASSSSGPSYEQYF. CDR3 DNA: TGTGCCAGCTCCTCAAGCGGGCCCTCCTACGAGCAGTACTTC.